Listed below are T cell receptor beta chains from one sample, sequenced in a study of T cell responses to AZD1222 COVID-19 vaccine. Measured with immunoSEQ multiplex PCR; TCRdb has only the in-frame clones, and not every one. Counted here are about 140,000 clones, about 82% occurring once; the ten biggest clones make up about 4.9%. Material: peripheral blood, obtained 28 days after the second AZD1222 dose. The receptors were gathered from an adult who received the AZD1222 COVID-19 vaccine. CDR3s include the opening cysteine and the closing phenylalanine or tryptophan. D genes are given only for firm matches. The size field is filled for only some rows; it gives once, few, many or a size class.

clone_size,d_call,v_call,j_call,cdr3_aa,cdr3_nt
-,-,TRBV5-4,TRBJ2-5,CASASMAETQYF,TGTGCCAGCGCATCCATGGCGGAGACCCAGTACTTC
-,-,TRBV30,TRBJ1-1,CAWREQANTEAFF,TGTGCCTGGAGGGAGCAGGCAAACACTGAAGCTTTCTTT
few,TRBD1,TRBV5-1,TRBJ2-3,CASSLQGEDTQYF,TGCGCCAGCAGCTTACAGGGGGAAGATACGCAGTATTTT
once,-,TRBV19,TRBJ1-3,CASSTDGGSGNTIYF,TGTGCCAGTAGTACAGACGGGGGCTCTGGAAACACCATATATTTT
-,-,TRBV5-1,TRBJ2-7,CASSLVDGSYEQYF,TGCGCCAGCAGCTTGGTTGACGGCTCCTACGAGCAGTACTTC
-,-,TRBV7-5,TRBJ1-6,CARTTQGDGYNSPLHF,TGTGCCAGAACCACGCAGGGAGACGGCTATAATTCACCCCTCCACTTT
-,-,TRBV12-3/TRBV12-4,TRBJ1-1,CASSLGGGTEAFF,TGTGCCAGCAGTTTAGGCGGGGGCACTGAAGCTTTCTTT
-,-,TRBV6-5,TRBJ1-4,CASSLRTQSPNEKLFF,TGTGCCAGCAGTTTACGGACACAGTCTCCTAATGAAAAACTGTTTTTT
-,-,TRBV19,TRBJ1-2,CASSLYTSEQITDGYTF,TGTGCCAGTAGTCTCTATACCTCGGAACAGATTACCGATGGCTACACCTTC
-,TRBD1,TRBV19,TRBJ2-7,CASSALGDSDYEQYF,TGTGCCAGTAGTGCCCTAGGGGACAGCGACTACGAGCAGTACTTC
once,-,TRBV5-4,TRBJ2-3,CASSFYGGPTDTQYF,TGTGCCAGCAGCTTTTACGGGGGTCCAACAGATACGCAGTATTTT
-,-,TRBV11-3,TRBJ2-2,CASSLDGRVGELFF,TGTGCCAGCAGCTTAGATGGAAGGGTTGGGGAGCTGTTTTTT
-,TRBD2,TRBV5-1,TRBJ2-3,CASSWEGDKQYF,TGCGCCAGCAGCTGGGAGGGAGACAAGCAGTATTTT
-,TRBD1,TRBV7-8,TRBJ1-1,CASSSQGTGVTEAFF,TGTGCCAGCAGCTCACAAGGGACAGGGGTTACTGAAGCTTTCTTT
-,-,TRBV28,TRBJ1-1,CASSSFREGNTEAFF,TGTGCCAGCAGTTCTTTCAGGGAGGGGAACACTGAAGCTTTCTTT
once,-,TRBV11-3,TRBJ1-6,CASSSVTNSPLHF,TGTGCCAGCAGCTCGGTCACTAATTCACCCCTCCACTTT
-,TRBD1,TRBV6-5,TRBJ1-2,CASAFSQGGYGYTF,TGTGCCAGCGCGTTTTCACAGGGGGGCTATGGCTACACCTTC
-,-,TRBV7-9,TRBJ2-3,CASVPGGISTDTQYF,TGTGCCAGCGTACCCGGGGGAATTAGCACAGATACGCAGTATTTT
-,-,TRBV10-3,TRBJ2-1,CAISEGLGGDEQFF,TGTGCCATCAGTGAGGGCCTGGGGGGCGATGAGCAGTTCTTC
-,-,TRBV6-6,TRBJ1-1,CASSEGEAFF,TGTGCCAGCAGCGAAGGTGAAGCTTTCTTT
-,-,TRBV27,TRBJ2-2,CASSLGVGELFF,TGTGCCAGCAGTTTAGGTGTCGGGGAGCTGTTTTTT
-,-,TRBV28,TRBJ1-1,CASNSLGSQNTEAFF,TGTGCCAGCAACTCCTTGGGAAGTCAGAACACTGAAGCTTTCTTT
few,-,TRBV7-2,TRBJ2-5,CASSLATGGSQETQYF,TGTGCCAGCAGCTTAGCGACAGGAGGATCACAAGAGACCCAGTACTTC
-,-,TRBV5-6,TRBJ1-2,CASSLGGPGSFLYGYTF,TGTGCCAGCAGCTTGGGGGGTCCGGGCAGCTTTCTTTATGGCTACACCTTC
-,TRBD2,TRBV3-1/TRBV3-2,TRBJ2-1,CASSSGTRGYNEQFF,TGTGCCAGCAGCTCCGGGACTAGAGGTTACAATGAGCAGTTCTTC
-,-,TRBV2,TRBJ2-7,CASGSIYEQYF,TGTGCCAGCGGTTCCATCTACGAGCAGTACTTC
-,TRBD1,TRBV6-5,TRBJ1-2,CASSYGTGLDGYTF,TGTGCCAGCAGTTACGGGACAGGGCTTGATGGCTACACCTTC
once,-,TRBV28,TRBJ1-5,CASSAGRTNQPQHF,TGTGCCAGCAGTGCCGGGAGAACTAATCAGCCCCAGCATTTT
-,-,TRBV6-6,TRBJ2-5,CASRNPGVEETQYF,TGTGCCAGCAGAAACCCGGGGGTTGAGGAGACCCAGTACTTC
-,-,TRBV20-1,TRBJ2-1,CSASGWNNEQFF,TGCAGTGCTAGTGGCTGGAACAATGAGCAGTTCTTC
-,-,TRBV11-2,TRBJ2-6,CASSLALSGANVLTF,TGTGCCAGCAGCCTGGCCCTTTCTGGGGCCAACGTCCTGACTTTC
-,-,TRBV9,TRBJ1-1,CASSVATGGTNTEAFF,TGTGCCAGCAGCGTAGCTACTGGGGGAACTAACACTGAAGCTTTCTTT
-,TRBD1,TRBV19,TRBJ1-2,CASSTGQGDYTF,TGTGCCAGTAGTACCGGACAGGGGGACTACACCTTC
-,-,TRBV29-1,TRBJ2-7,CSVVAGPLSSYEQYF,TGCAGCGTTGTGGCGGGGCCTTTAAGCTCCTACGAGCAGTACTTC
-,-,TRBV5-1,TRBJ2-2,CASSLAGVTGELFF,TGCGCCAGCAGCTTGGCCGGGGTCACCGGGGAGCTGTTTTTT
-,-,TRBV5-1,TRBJ2-3,CASSLGYDTQYF,TGCGCCAGCAGCTTGGGCTATGATACGCAGTATTTT
-,TRBD1,TRBV15,TRBJ1-1,CATSTGTGMNTEAFF,TGTGCCACCAGCACCGGGACAGGGATGAACACTGAAGCTTTCTTT
once,-,TRBV20-1,TRBJ2-1,CSASRDTEQFF,TGCAGTGCTTCCCGAGATACGGAGCAGTTCTTC
-,-,TRBV7-8,TRBJ1-2,CASSLGGGAGYGYTF,TGTGCCAGCAGCTTAGGTGGGGGTGCGGGGTATGGCTACACCTTC
few,TRBD1,TRBV7-8,TRBJ1-1,CASSRRTGSNTEAFF,TGTGCCAGCAGCCGAAGGACAGGGTCGAACACTGAAGCTTTCTTT
-,-,TRBV6-5,TRBJ2-2,CASISLLTGELFF,TGTGCCAGCATTTCACTGCTCACCGGGGAGCTGTTTTTT
-,-,TRBV15,TRBJ1-2,CATSRDLDNYGYTF,TGTGCCACCAGCAGAGATCTGGATAACTATGGCTACACCTTC
-,-,TRBV4-1,TRBJ2-1,CASSQEGRSYNEQFF,TGCGCCAGCAGCCAAGAGGGACGGTCCTACAATGAGCAGTTCTTC
-,-,TRBV9,TRBJ2-3,CASSVYYGDTQYF,TGTGCCAGCAGCGTTTATTACGGTGATACGCAGTATTTT
few,TRBD1,TRBV29-1,TRBJ2-5,CSVEEFGTDQETQYF,TGCAGCGTTGAAGAATTTGGGACAGACCAAGAGACCCAGTACTTC
-,-,TRBV5-1,TRBJ2-7,CASSPLALGNEQYF,TGCGCCAGCAGTCCATTAGCCCTAGGGAACGAGCAGTACTTC
-,-,TRBV11-2,TRBJ2-3,CASRRTLPSDTQYF,TGTGCCAGCAGGCGTACACTCCCCTCAGATACGCAGTATTTT